A single sample gave rise to the 21 T cell receptor beta chains below, sequenced in a study of glioma-infiltrating T cells. TCR alpha and beta CDR3 regions were amplified from RNA using iRepertoire nested multiplex PCR. TCRdb independently ran MiXCR on the multiplex PCR reads; one entry per CDR3 protein. The data show over 100,000 distinct CDR3 sequences, about 25% seen once. The specimen sequenced was glioma tissue, nonneoplastic brain tissue, or PBMCs (not recorded which). Receptors originate from a human donor with low-grade glioma or glioblastoma, undergoing nonglioma brain surgery, or in good health (not recorded which).

A word on this clonotype: This may arise from a read error, as a much more abundant clone is one base away. This chain uses TRBV4-3 with TRBJ2-1, with a weak D call TRBD2 (6 bases). CDR3 length: 18 residues. V was clipped by 0 bases and J by 0 bases, with 15 bases between them. The germline V gene encodes CDR1 LGHNA and CDR2 YSLEER. Here the CDR3 reads CASSQDPIGGSSYNEQFF. The DNA for the CDR3 is TGCGCCAGCAGCCAAGATCCTATCGGAGGGAGCTCCTACAATGAGCAGTTCTTC.

Ten or more counts support this clonotype. The chain couples TRBV28 to TRBJ1-1; D might be TRBD1 (5 bases). The germline CDR1 and CDR2 sequences are MDHEN and SYDVKM. This CDR3 has 12 residues. V was trimmed by 3 bases and J by 12 bases, leaving 14 bases between them. The CDR3 sequence is CASSLGHRSTFF. The CDR3 DNA reads TGTGCCAGCAGTTTGGGGCACAGATCGACTTTCTTT.

The chain is built from TRBV28 and TRBJ1-5; 7 nucleotides match TRBD1. CDR3 length: 18 amino acids. V shed 7 bases and J 15 bases; nucleotides not matched to a gene: 30. CDR1 and CDR2 (germline): MDHEN, SYDVKM. Here the CDR3 DNA reads TGTGCCAGCATCTTGGACAGGCGCTCCCCAATCAGCCTCAATAAAAGGCATTTT. This codes for CASILDRRSPISLNKRHF. Supplemented by reference TRBV28 and TRBJ1-5, the full variable domain reads DVKVTQSSRYLVKRTGEKVFLECVQDMDHENMFWYRQDPGLGLRLIYFSYDVKMKEKGDIPEGYSVSREKKERFSLILESASTNQTSMYLCASILDRRSPISLNKRHFGDGTRLSIL.

This clonotype has a handful of counts. The chain is built from TRBV9 and TRBJ2-1; D is uncertain. The length of the CDR3 is 15 residues. With 4 bases removed from V and 0 bases from J, the gap between germline ends came to 11 bases. The germline gives CDR1 SGDLS, CDR2 YYNGEE. The DNA of the CDR3 is TGTGCCAGCAGCCCGACCATTGGCTCCTACAATGAGCAGTTCTTC. Protein: CASSPTIGSYNEQFF.

Many counts were recorded for this clonotype. The gene calls are TRBV20-1 and TRBJ2-7; 9 bases are a match to TRBD2. This CDR3 spans 14 amino acids. The V segment lost 5 bases and the J segment 1 base; nucleotides outside the gene matches: 6. Germline lookup yields CDR1 DFQATT and CDR2 SNEGSKA (reference sequence). The CDR3 sequence is CSAGSGSPSYEQYF. CDR3 nucleotide sequence: TGCAGTGCTGGTAGCGGGAGCCCATCCTACGAGCAGTACTTC.

This clonotype showed up many times. V and J are TRBV20-1 and TRBJ2-5; 10 bases align to TRBD2. V gave up 5 bases and J gave up 4 bases; unmatched junction bases: 10. In germline, CDR1 is DFQATT, CDR2 SNEGSKA (reference sequence). The CDR3 is made up of 15 amino acids. The CDR3 is CSAPALAGRRETQYF. The CDR3 region has the DNA TGCAGTGCTCCCGCACTAGCGGGACGTAGAGAGACCCAGTACTTC.

Only a few counts were recorded for this clonotype. The genes are TRBV29-1 and TRBJ2-7; 15 nucleotides agree with TRBD2. CDR1 is SQVTM and CDR2 is ANQGSEA in the germline V gene. The CDR3 covers 15 residues. V trimming: 6 bases; J trimming: 3 bases; junction bases outside the gene matches: 6. This CDR3 is CSVGLAGGGNYEQYF. CDR3 coding DNA: TGCAGCGTCGGACTAGCGGGAGGGGGTAACTACGAGCAGTACTTC.

This clonotype was seen repeatedly, ten times or more. CDR3 sequence reads: CASSLGPVNTEAFF. The CDR3 coding sequence is TGTGCCAGCAGTTTAGGGCCGGTGAACACTGAAGCTTTCTTT. The J gene is TRBJ1-1, the V gene TRBV25-1, with D hard to call. The CDR3 is 14 residues long. Germline V gene lookup returns CDR1 MGHDK and CDR2 SYGVNS. The V end was cut by 5 bases, the J end by 0 bases, with 10 bases between.

This chain links TRBV29-1 with TRBJ1-5; D gene ambiguous. The V end was cut by 7 bases, the J end by 4 bases, with 11 bases between. The CDR3 is 12 amino acids. From germline, CDR1 is SQVTM and CDR2 ANQGSEA. CDR3 sequence: CSAQQKNQPQHF. DNA for the CDR3: TGCAGCGCCCAACAAAAGAATCAGCCCCAGCATTTT.

A remark on this clonotype: The final CDR3 position lacks the conserved phenylalanine or tryptophan, pointing to a likely read error. The chain uses TRBV2 and TRBJ2-7; the match to TRBD1 covers 7 bases. The CDR3 sequence is 12 residues long. The junction had 4 bases not matched to a gene; V was cut back by 11 bases and J by 0 bases. Germline CDR1 reads SNHLY; CDR2 reads FYNNEI. CDR3 nucleotide sequence: TGTGCCTCCCGGGACAGCTCCTACGAGCAGTACCTC. Translating it yields CASRDSSYEQYL.

In DNA, the CDR3 is TGTGCCAGCAGTTTATATGAGCAGTTCTTC. Amino acids: CASSLYEQFF. This chain connects TRBV28 to TRBJ2-1, with D unresolved. The CDR3 covers 10 residues. Trimming pared 1 base from V and 8 bases from J, leaving 0 bases between. Germline CDR1 is MDHEN and CDR2 is SYDVKM.

Points on this clonotype: A clone one base away is much larger, so this may be a read error. The chain combines TRBV18 with TRBJ2-1; tentatively, D is TRBD1 or TRBD2 (5 bases each). The CDR3 has 14 residues. The V end lost 4 bases, the J end lost 1 base, and 8 bases lay between the germline ends. CDR1 is KGHSH, CDR2 LQKENI, per germline. The CDR3 DNA is TGTGCCAGCTCACGAGGGGCTTCCTACAATGAGCAGTTCTTC. This sequence encodes CASSRGASYNEQFF.

This clonotype was seen ten or more times. The V call is TRBV7-6, the J call TRBJ2-1, with TRBD2 identical over 14 bases. With 5 bases clipped from V and 7 bases from J, the junction kept 16 bases outside the gene matches. The CDR3 spans 19 residues. In germline, CDR1 is SGHVS, CDR2 FNYEAQ. CDR3 residues: CASSLGTSGSGNKGNEQFF. CDR3 coding DNA: TGTGCCAGCAGCCTGGGGACTAGCGGGAGTGGTAACAAGGGGAATGAGCAGTTCTTC.

This clonotype has just one count. The V gene is TRBV12-3 or TRBV12-4, the J gene TRBJ2-7; 13 bases map to TRBD2. J was trimmed by 4 bases and V by 2 bases; bases with no gene match: 23. This CDR3 comprises 22 residues. Written as DNA, the CDR3 is TGTGCCAGCAGTTTACTGGGACAGGTCGCGACTAGCGGGAGGATGGCTCAGTACGAGCAGTACTTC. Translated: CASSLLGQVATSGRMAQYEQYF.

This sequence joins TRBV29-1 and TRBJ2-3; D is ambiguous. This CDR3 is built from 13 residues. Germline V gene lookup returns CDR1 SQVTM and CDR2 ANQGSEA. The V gene lost 3 bases and the J gene lost 3 bases, with 10 bases spanning the gap. CDR3: CSVDGGLTDTQYF. In nucleotides, the CDR3 is TGCAGCGTTGACGGCGGCCTGACAGATACGCAGTATTTT.

This clonotype was observed many times. DNA of the CDR3: TGTGCCAGCAGGGACAGAATTGACACTGAAGCTTTCTTT. It is translated as CASRDRIDTEAFF. V usage is TRBV6-1 and J usage is TRBJ1-1; weak D call: TRBD1 (6 bases). With 6 bases removed from V and 3 bases from J, the gap between germline ends came to 11 bases. This CDR3 comprises 13 residues. Germline lookup yields CDR1 MNHNS and CDR2 SASEGT.

The table lists this clonotype with a few counts. The genes are TRBV19 and TRBJ2-1; D might be TRBD2 (6 bases). This CDR3 spans 15 amino acids. Germline CDR1 and CDR2: LNHDA and SQIVND (reference sequence). V was clipped by 2 bases and J by 9 bases, with 17 bases between them. The CDR3: CASSIPGRKEGEQFF. The CDR3 DNA sequence: TGTGCCAGTAGTATACCGGGGAGAAAGGAGGGTGAGCAGTTCTTC.

The V and J genes are TRBV5-4 and TRBJ2-7, with 10 bases lining up with TRBD2. CDR3 length: 15 amino acids. Unmatched junction bases numbered 6, after V lost 0 bases and J lost 6 bases. Germline V gene lookup returns CDR1 SGHNT and CDR2 YYREEE (reference sequence). The CDR3 bases are TGTGCCAGCAGCTTGGCCCCGGGACTAGCGCGCGAGCAGTACTTC. Amino acids: CASSLAPGLAREQYF.

Worth noting for this clonotype: Because it lacks the conserved phenylalanine or tryptophan at the end, this CDR3 is likely a read error. This rearrangement joins TRBV20-1 to TRBJ2-7, with D possibly TRBD2 on 5 matching bases. CDR3 length: 15 amino acids. Trimming left V 4 bases short and J 4 bases short, with 20 bases between. The germline gives CDR1 DFQATT, CDR2 SNEGSKA (reference sequence). CDR3 region: CSATSSHLSGYEQYY. The CDR3 DNA reads as TGCAGTGCTACTAGCAGCCATCTGTCAGGATACGAGCAGTACTAC.

The rearrangement joins TRBV29-1 to TRBJ1-2; no definite D call. V was trimmed by 1 base and J by 6 bases, leaving 15 bases between them. The CDR3 length is 14 residues. Germline-derived CDR1 and CDR2 are SQVTM and ANQGSEA. CDR3 DNA sequence: TGCAGCGTTGAAGGCTTGCTATCTAGGGATGGCTACACCTTC. It encodes CSVEGLLSRDGYTF.

This clonotype appeared a few times. The chain uses TRBV12-3 or TRBV12-4 and TRBJ1-1; D gene uncertain. The CDR3 runs to 17 residues. The V end was cut by 6 bases, the J end by 0 bases, with 20 bases between. The CDR3 spells CASSPFGWESMNTEAFF. The CDR3 region has the DNA TGTGCCAGCAGCCCCTTTGGATGGGAATCTATGAACACTGAAGCTTTCTTT.